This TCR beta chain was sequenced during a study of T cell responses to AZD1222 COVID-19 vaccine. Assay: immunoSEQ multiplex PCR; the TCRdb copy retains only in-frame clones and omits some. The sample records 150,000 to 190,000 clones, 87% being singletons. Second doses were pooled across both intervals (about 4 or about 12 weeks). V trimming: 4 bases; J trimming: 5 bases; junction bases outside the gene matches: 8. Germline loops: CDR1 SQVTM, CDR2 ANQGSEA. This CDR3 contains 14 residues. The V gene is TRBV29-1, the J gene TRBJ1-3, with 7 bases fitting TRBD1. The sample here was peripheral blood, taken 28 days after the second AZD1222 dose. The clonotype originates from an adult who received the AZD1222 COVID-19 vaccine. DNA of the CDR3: TGCAGCGTTGGCCTAGGGGACAGTCGAAACACCATATATTTT. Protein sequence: CSVGLGDSRNTIYF.